A selection of T cell receptor beta chains follows, all from one sample in a study of regulatory T cells in long-lasting Graves disease. Via MiXCR, TCRdb re-called the multiplex PCR reads, giving one row per CDR3 protein. The data contain about 540,000 distinct CDR3 sequences, about 13% of them singletons. The data also belong to a second study, concerning T cells in Graves' hyperthyroidism and ophthalmopathy.

Sequencing used peripheral blood mononuclear cells (PBMCs), obtained at new diagnosis, from a patient treated with antithyroid drugs. Receptors were obtained from a young man with Graves disease. The conserved cysteine and the conserved F or W are not part of the CDR3 here. Each record gives: V gene, CDR3 protein.

v_gene: TRBV19; CDR3aa: ASRTSGTDQETQY
v_gene: TRBV5-1; CDR3aa: ASSFRVPGELF
v_gene: TRBV6-2/TRBV6-3; CDR3aa: ASSGGGRASDEQF
v_gene: TRBV6-1; CDR3aa: ASRRLAGNTQY
v_gene: TRBV13; CDR3aa: ASSGTTSDEQF
v_gene: TRBV5-1; CDR3aa: ASSLGSGRYT
v_gene: TRBV7-9; CDR3aa: ASSHESDTEAF
v_gene: TRBV15; CDR3aa: ATSRDRIKLYNSPLH
v_gene: TRBV6-1; CDR3aa: ASSEGGLAGAEQY
v_gene: TRBV10-3; CDR3aa: AISGTAYEQY
v_gene: TRBV5-5; CDR3aa: ASSLGLALPYNEQF
v_gene: TRBV6-1; CDR3aa: ASKVSSGIYGGELF
v_gene: TRBV28; CDR3aa: ASSPWTGQETQY
v_gene: TRBV14; CDR3aa: ASSQYDTDEQY
v_gene: TRBV7-9; CDR3aa: ASSSNPRTGRYEQY
v_gene: TRBV3-1; CDR3aa: ASSQARSRGEQF
v_gene: TRBV2; CDR3aa: ASTGVGGPTDTQY
v_gene: TRBV11-2; CDR3aa: ASSMGLAGRDTQY
v_gene: TRBV2; CDR3aa: ASSVRMGQPQH
v_gene: TRBV14; CDR3aa: ASSHFASGGKDTQY
v_gene: TRBV5-1; CDR3aa: ASSLTSGKSIYEQY
v_gene: TRBV12-3/TRBV12-4; CDR3aa: ASRVGRGLLFTKSSYNEQF